There are many counts of the clone carrying this TCR beta chain. What it binds is unknown. With the read ending 3 residues before the CDR3 end, the germline J gene is used to fill in that end. This specimen belongs to a study of T cell clonality in common variable immunodeficiency. Study observations and caveats: The cause of increased CVID clonality remains unclear without subpopulation sequencing. CVID subjects had higher TCRbeta clonality than healthy controls, most marked in about a third.

The CDR3 has 16 residues. CDR1 and CDR2 (germline): SGHTA, FQGTGA. V lost 4 bases, J lost 3 bases, and 4 bases stayed unmatched. Most patients and controls had Caucasian heritage. Some clones are missing from TCRdb's copy, which holds only in-frame ones; the method was immunoSEQ multiplex PCR. The sample has tens of thousands of clones, none seen only once. The sequence derives from a person aged 18 to 75 in good health. Sequencing was done on a sample of peripheral blood mononuclear cells. The V call is TRBV7-3, the J call TRBJ2-6; 9 nucleotides align to TRBD2. CDR3 DNA, as far as it was read: TGTGCCAGCAGCTCATTAGCGGGAGATGGGGCCAACGTC. Protein sequence: CASSSLAGDGANV. The CDR3 in full is CASSSLAGDGANVLTF. The complete variable domain, with remaining parts taken from reference TRBV7-3 and TRBJ2-6, reads GAGVSQTPSNKVTEKGKYVELRCDPISGHTALYWYRQSLGQGPEFLIYFQGTGAADDSGLPNDRFFAVRPEGSVSTLKIQRTERGDSAVYLCASSSLAGDGANVLTFGAGSRLTVL.